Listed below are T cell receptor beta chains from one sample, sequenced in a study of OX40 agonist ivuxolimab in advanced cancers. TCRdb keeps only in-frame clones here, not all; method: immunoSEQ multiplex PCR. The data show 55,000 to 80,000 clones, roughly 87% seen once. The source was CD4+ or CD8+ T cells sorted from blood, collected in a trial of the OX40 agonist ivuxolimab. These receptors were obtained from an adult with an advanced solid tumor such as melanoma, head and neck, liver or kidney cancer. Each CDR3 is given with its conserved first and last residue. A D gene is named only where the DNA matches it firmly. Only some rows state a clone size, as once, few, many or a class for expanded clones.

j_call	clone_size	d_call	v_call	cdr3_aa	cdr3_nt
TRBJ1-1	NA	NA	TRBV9	CASSVGSRGVTEAFF	TGTGCCAGCAGCGTAGGGTCCAGGGGTGTGACTGAAGCTTTCTTT
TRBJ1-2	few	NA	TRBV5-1	CASSTTVYYGYTF	TGCGCCAGCAGCACGACCGTCTACTATGGCTACACCTTC
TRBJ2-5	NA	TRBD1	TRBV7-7	CASSSGQAQETQYF	TGTGCTAGCAGCTCGGGACAGGCCCAAGAGACCCAGTACTTC
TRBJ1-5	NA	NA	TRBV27	CASRNDRSYLTGQPQHF	TGTGCCAGCAGGAATGACAGAAGCTACCTAACGGGGCAGCCCCAGCATTTT
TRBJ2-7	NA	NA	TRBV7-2	CASSPRPGTYEQYF	TGTGCCAGCAGCCCGAGACCCGGAACCTACGAGCAGTACTTC
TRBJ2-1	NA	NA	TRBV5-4	CASSTLRVSYNEQFF	TGTGCCAGCAGTACGCTTCGGGTTTCCTACAATGAGCAGTTCTTC
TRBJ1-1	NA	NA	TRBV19	CASRAGGLGTEAFF	TGTGCCAGTAGGGCGGGGGGGCTCGGCACTGAAGCTTTCTTT
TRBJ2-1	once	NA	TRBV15	CATSSRVRNEQFF	TGTGCCACCAGCAGCCGGGTCCGAAATGAGCAGTTCTTC
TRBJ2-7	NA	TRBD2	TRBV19	CASSIYPREASYEQYF	TGTGCCAGTAGTATTTATCCCCGGGAGGCTTCCTACGAGCAGTACTTC
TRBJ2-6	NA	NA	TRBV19	CASSTHNSGANVLTF	TGTGCCAGTAGTACGCACAACTCTGGGGCCAACGTCCTGACTTTC
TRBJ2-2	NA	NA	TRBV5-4	CASSLAGSNTGELFF	TGTGCCAGCAGCTTGGCCGGGTCAAACACCGGGGAGCTGTTTTTT
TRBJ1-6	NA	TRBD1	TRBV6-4	CASSVLGQGRSPLHF	TGTGCCAGCAGTGTCCTCGGACAGGGACGTTCACCCCTCCACTTT
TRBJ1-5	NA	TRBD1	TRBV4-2	CASSQGQGNQPQHF	TGTGCCAGCAGCCAAGGACAGGGGAATCAGCCCCAGCATTTT
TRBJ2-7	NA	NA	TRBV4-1	CASSQDQRGVRGYEQYF	TGCGCCAGCAGCCAAGATCAGCGCGGGGTAAGGGGATACGAGCAGTACTTC
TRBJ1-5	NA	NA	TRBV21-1	CASTKDRNNQPQHF	TGTGCCAGCACCAAGGACAGGAATAATCAGCCCCAGCATTTT
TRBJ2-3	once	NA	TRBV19	CASRITGSTDTQYF	TGTGCCAGCCGAATTACAGGTAGCACAGATACGCAGTATTTT
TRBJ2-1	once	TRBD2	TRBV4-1	CASSQALAGVSYNEQFF	TGCGCCAGCAGCCAAGCCCTAGCGGGGGTGTCCTACAATGAGCAGTTCTTC
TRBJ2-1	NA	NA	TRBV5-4	CASSQGSYNEQFF	TGTGCCAGCAGCCAAGGGTCCTACAATGAGCAGTTCTTC
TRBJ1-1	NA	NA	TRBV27	CASSPGPGGTEAFF	TGTGCCAGCAGTCCCGGGCCGGGAGGTACTGAAGCTTTCTTT
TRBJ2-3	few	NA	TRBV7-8	CASSLEARGDTQYF	TGTGCCAGCAGCTTAGAGGCACGGGGAGATACGCAGTATTTT
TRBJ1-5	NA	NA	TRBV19	CASSSRHYSNQPQHF	TGTGCCAGTAGTTCCCGACATTATAGCAATCAGCCCCAGCATTTT
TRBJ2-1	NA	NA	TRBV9	CASSVIGVKATDNEQFF	TGTGCCAGCAGCGTAATCGGGGTAAAGGCCACCGACAATGAGCAGTTCTTC